This TCR beta chain was identified in a study of T-cell reconstitution after alpha-beta-depleted transplantation in children. Overall study results and limits: Alpha-beta T cells about two months after transplant reportedly derived from several hundred expanded graft clones. TCRbeta diversity was high at day 60 in some patients (a result of surviving recipient T cells and thymic progenitors). The main origin of T-cell counts and diversity one year after transplant was newly produced T cells.

Deletions cut 3 bases from V and 0 bases from J, with 18 bases between. Germline assignment: CDR1 PRHDT and CDR2 FYEKMQ (reference sequence). The CDR3 extends over 18 amino acids. A library of TCRbeta sequences, prepared with unique molecular identifiers, was generated. TCRdb redid the calling of the PCR reads with MiXCR, one entry per CDR3 protein. Altogether about 580,000 distinct CDR3 sequences are present, more than 20% being singletons, with the ten largest covering roughly 13%. This clonotype showed up many times. Its antigen is unknown. This TCR came from a boy in the first two years of life who had a stem cell transplant for acute myeloid leukemia, so the T cells may come from the graft donor. The source material was PBMCs, mostly from graft donor cells, sampled 360 days after TCRalphabeta/CD19-depleted stem cell transplant. The chain has TRBV13 and TRBJ2-4, with a tentative D call TRBD1 (5 bases). The CDR3 region has the DNA TGTGCCAGCAGCTTGGGGCCTTTTTTGAGGCTAGCCAAAAACATTCAGTACTTC. This sequence encodes CASSLGPFLRLAKNIQYF.